This T cell receptor (beta chain) originates from a study of molecular identifiers for immune sequencing clone quantification. Study-wide results and caveats: Detectable among more than 800,000 naive cells, according to reports, was Jurkat TCR RNA spiked in from one cell. Clone sizes that are highly expanded could be underestimated when identical TCR molecules share a barcode.

Previously reported methods and listed TCR primers produced the bulk TCR libraries. TCRdb fed the PCR reads into MiXCR, producing one record per CDR3 protein. The table records over 600,000 distinct CDR3 sequences, about 20% of them present only once. The CDR3 runs to 13 residues. V gave up 5 bases and J gave up 8 bases, with 13 bases separating them. Germline V gene data show CDR1 as SGHTA and CDR2 as FQGTGA. A few counts support this clonotype. Its specificity is not known. The sequence was obtained from a human donor in good health. Some libraries in this study had Jurkat cell RNA spiked in. The sample comprised naive CD8+ T cells from blood, with Jurkat cell RNA spiked in. Subset in this sample: FACS-sorted CD8+CD4-CCR7+CD45RA+ naive T cells. V gene TRBV7-3 combines with J gene TRBJ2-1; D unresolved. Here the CDR3 DNA reads TGTGCCAGCAGCCCAACGGGCAGCTATGAGCAGTTCTTC. As protein: CASSPTGSYEQFF.